Listed here are 25 T cell receptor beta chains from one sample, sequenced in a study of OX40 agonist ivuxolimab in advanced cancers. Profiled with immunoSEQ multiplex PCR; TCRdb holds only in-frame clones, not every one. Among tens of thousands of clones, approximately 89% were seen once, and the ten largest hold roughly 4.9%. Source: CD4+ or CD8+ T cells sorted from blood, taken in a trial of the OX40 agonist ivuxolimab. The receptors were sampled from an adult with an advanced solid tumor such as melanoma, head and neck, liver or kidney cancer.

This chain uses TRBV19 with TRBJ1-5, with 10 bases matching TRBD1. Losses at the gene ends were 5 bases for V and 0 bases for J; bases not matched to a gene: 13. The CDR3 totals 19 residues. The germline CDR1 and CDR2 sequences are LNHDA and SQIVND (reference sequence). The CDR3 is CASSLTGTGVPYSNQPQHF. For the CDR3, the DNA is TGTGCCAGTAGTCTAACCGGGACAGGGGTACCCTATAGCAATCAGCCCCAGCATTTT.

The genes are TRBV19 and TRBJ2-1; D possibly corresponds to TRBD2 (6 bases). CDR1 LNHDA and CDR2 SQIVND come from the germline V gene (reference sequence). V was cut by 6 bases and J by 6 bases, with 12 bases left in between. CDR3 length: 13 residues. The CDR3: CASRGGVANEQFF. The CDR3 region has the DNA TGTGCCAGTAGGGGGGGAGTGGCCAATGAGCAGTTCTTC.

The chain couples TRBV27 to TRBJ2-5; D uncertain. V was trimmed by 5 bases and J by 5 bases, leaving 9 bases between them. The CDR3 length is 12 residues. Germline CDR1 reads MNHEY; CDR2 reads SMNVEV (reference sequence). CDR3 region: CASSQGLETQYF. Here the CDR3 DNA reads TGTGCCAGCAGTCAAGGGTTGGAGACCCAGTACTTC.

This chain connects TRBV2 to TRBJ2-1; D may correspond to TRBD1 or TRBD2 (5 bases each). CDR3 length equals 13 residues. The ends were cut back, 9 bases at V and 7 bases at J, with 16 bases in the middle. The germline V gene has CDR1 SNHLY and CDR2 FYNNEI. CDR3 DNA sequence: TGTGCCAGATGGCAGGGATCGGGAAATGAGCAGTTCTTC. It translates to CARWQGSGNEQFF.

The chain carries TRBV5-4 and TRBJ2-1; 9 bases are shared with TRBD2. This CDR3 spans 15 amino acids. Germline V lookup: CDR1 SGHNT, CDR2 YYREEE (reference sequence). After removal of 0 bases from V and 8 bases from J, the junction contained 6 bases not matched to a gene. The DNA of the CDR3 is TGTGCCAGCAGCTTGGATAGCGGGAGCGCTGATGAGCAGTTCTTC. It codes for CASSLDSGSADEQFF.

V and J are TRBV7-9 and TRBJ2-5; 7 bases align to TRBD2. The length of the CDR3 is 16 residues. V shed 4 bases and J 5 bases; nucleotides not matched to a gene: 13. CDR1 and CDR2 from the germline V gene are SEHNR and FQNEAQ (reference sequence). For the CDR3, the DNA is TGTGCCAGCAGCTCCCTCGTTGCGGGAGTCGGTGAGACCCAGTACTTC. The encoded protein is CASSSLVAGVGETQYF. The full variable domain, its missing parts supplied by reference TRBV7-9 and TRBJ2-5, is DTGVSQNPRHKITKRGQNVTFRCDPISEHNRLYWYRQTLGQGPEFLTYFQNEAQLEKSRLLSDRFSAERPKGSFSTLEIQRTEQGDSAMYLCASSSLVAGVGETQYFGPGTRLLVL.

This rearrangement joins TRBV9 to TRBJ1-5, with no clear D. V shed 0 bases and J shed 1 base, with 8 bases lying between them. Germline V gene data show CDR1 as SGDLS and CDR2 as YYNGEE. The CDR3 consists of 15 residues. CDR3 bases: TGTGCCAGCAGCGTAGCTCCGTGGAGCAATCAGCCCCAGCATTTT. This translates into CASSVAPWSNQPQHF.

This chain connects TRBV9 to TRBJ1-1; TRBD1 agrees at 10 bases. Germline CDR1 SGDLS, CDR2 YYNGEE. The CDR3 loop spans 16 amino acids. V dropped 0 bases and J dropped 7; count of bases not matched to a gene: 9. The CDR3 is CASSVGETGGGFEAFF. The CDR3 DNA follows: TGTGCCAGCAGCGTAGGTGAGACAGGGGGCGGGTTTGAAGCTTTCTTT.

The rearrangement uses TRBV4-2 and TRBJ2-3, with TRBD2 matching over 11 bases. The germline V gene encodes CDR1 LGHNA and CDR2 YNFKEQ. CDR3 size: 17 residues. The V gene end was trimmed by 0 bases and the J gene end by 4 bases; junction bases not matched to a gene: 6. This chain's CDR3 is CASSQDVLAGGPDTQYF. The CDR3 DNA is TGTGCCAGCAGCCAAGATGTCCTAGCGGGAGGTCCAGATACGCAGTATTTT.

V is TRBV21-1 and J is TRBJ2-7; TRBD1 reflects the table's D call only, with no check against the DNA. TRBV21-1 is listed as a pseudogene. This CDR3 spans 15 amino acids. CDR3 DNA sequence: TGTGCCAGCAGCAAAGTCCCGACAGGTGCCTACGAGCAGTACTTC. Its protein is CASSKVPTGAYEQYF.

The chain is built from TRBV2 and TRBJ2-3, with D tentatively TRBD2 (6 bases). The CDR3 has 15 amino acids. The germline V gene has CDR1 SNHLY and CDR2 FYNNEI. Trimming stripped 3 bases from V and 5 bases from J, with 15 bases between. The CDR3 is CASSDSGGQGDTQYF. In nucleotides, the CDR3 is TGTGCCAGCAGTGACTCTGGAGGGCAGGGAGATACGCAGTATTTT. Variable domain in full (rest from reference TRBV2 and TRBJ2-3): EPEVTQTPSHQVTQMGQEVILRCVPISNHLYFYWYRQILGQKVEFLVSFYNNEISEKSEIFDDQFSVERPDGSNFTLKIRSTKLEDSAMYFCASSDSGGQGDTQYFGPGTRLTVL.

V gene TRBV9 combines with J gene TRBJ1-4; no reliable D call. CDR1 is SGDLS and CDR2 is YYNGEE in the germline V gene. Trimming shortened V by 2 bases and J by 6 bases, and 14 bases separated the two germline ends. The CDR3 spans 15 residues. CDR3 sequence (DNA): TGTGCCAGCAGCGTTGGCAGGCCGAGGGATGAAAAACTGTTTTTT. It encodes CASSVGRPRDEKLFF.

J is TRBJ2-3 and V is TRBV2; a weak D match, TRBD2 (7 bases). The CDR3 extends over 15 amino acids. Germline V gene sequence: CDR1 SNHLY, CDR2 FYNNEI. The ends were cut back, 4 bases at V and 3 bases at J, with 14 bases in the middle. CDR3 in amino acids: CASSGRGGRTDTQYF. The CDR3 DNA reads as TGTGCCAGCAGTGGTAGGGGGGGAAGGACAGATACGCAGTATTTT.

The chain is built from TRBV28 and TRBJ2-7; possibly TRBD1 for D (5 bases). The CDR3 consists of 15 residues. The ends were cut back, 3 bases at V and 3 bases at J, with 15 bases in the middle. Germline values: CDR1 MDHEN, CDR2 SYDVKM. The CDR3 DNA sequence: TGTGCCAGCAGTTTCGCCGGACAAGCCCGCTACGAGCAGTACTTC. It is translated as CASSFAGQARYEQYF.

The chain joins TRBV6-5 to TRBJ2-3; 9 nucleotides align to TRBD2. The V gene's germline CDR1 is MNHEY and CDR2 SVGAGI. The CDR3 covers 16 residues. J was trimmed by 5 bases and V by 0 bases; bases with no gene match: 6. The CDR3 sequence: CASSYSRWREGDTQYF. The CDR3 DNA reads TGTGCCAGCAGTTACTCGAGGTGGCGGGAGGGAGATACGCAGTATTTT.

The V gene is TRBV28, the J gene TRBJ2-5; unclear D gene. V lost 5 bases to trimming and J lost 5 bases, with 12 bases between them. The V gene's germline CDR1 is MDHEN and CDR2 SYDVKM. This CDR3 is built from 13 residues. The CDR3: CASSPLRGETQYF. The DNA of the CDR3 is TGTGCCAGCAGTCCCCTTCGTGGGGAGACCCAGTACTTC.

The chain uses TRBV7-2 and TRBJ2-2; D uncertain. The CDR3 consists of 12 residues. The ends were cut back, 5 bases at V and 6 bases at J, with 7 bases in the middle. Germline CDR1 reads SGHTA; CDR2 reads FQGNSA. CDR3: CASSQLAGELFF. CDR3 DNA sequence: TGTGCCAGCAGCCAGTTAGCCGGGGAGCTGTTTTTT.

The chain recombines TRBV11-3 with TRBJ2-1; 11 bases align to TRBD2. Trimming at V came to 3 bases and at J to 7 bases, leaving 2 bases not matched to a gene. This CDR3 has 14 amino acids. The germline V gene has CDR1 SGHNT and CDR2 YENEEA. CDR3 protein: CASSLTSGKNEQFF. In DNA, the CDR3 is TGTGCCAGCAGCTTGACTAGCGGGAAGAATGAGCAGTTCTTC. Full variable domain (outside the CDR3, taken from reference TRBV11-3 and TRBJ2-1): EAGVVQSPRYKIIEKKQPVAFWCNPISGHNTLYWYLQNLGQGPELLIRYENEEAVDDSQLPKDRFSAERLKGVDSTLKIQPAELGDSAVYLCASSLTSGKNEQFFGPGTRLTVL.

The chain carries TRBV7-2 and TRBJ2-2; 8 bases fit TRBD1. Germline CDR1 is SGHTA and CDR2 is FQGNSA. The CDR3 is made up of 16 amino acids. V shed 2 bases, J shed 5 bases, and the junction held 7 bases outside the gene matches. The CDR3 DNA sequence: TGTGCCAGCAGCTTATTTCAGGGGGCGAGTACCGGGGAGCTGTTTTTT. This translates into CASSLFQGASTGELFF.

The rearrangement joins TRBV9 to TRBJ2-1, with D tentatively TRBD2 (6 bases). Per the germline V gene, CDR1 is SGDLS and CDR2 is YYNGEE. There are 15 residues in the CDR3. V was trimmed by 0 bases and J by 9 bases, leaving 16 bases between them. The CDR3 DNA reads as TGTGCCAGCAGCGTAGGTGGAGGCCCGGAGGGTGAGCAGTTCTTC. Translating gives CASSVGGGPEGEQFF.

This rearrangement joins TRBV28 to TRBJ1-5; D is unclear. The CDR3 length is 16 residues. With 3 bases removed from V and 2 bases from J, the gap between germline ends came to 14 bases. Germline-derived CDR1 and CDR2 are MDHEN and SYDVKM. This chain's CDR3 is CASSFTARVGNQPQHF. CDR3 in DNA: TGTGCCAGCAGTTTTACAGCGCGGGTAGGCAATCAGCCCCAGCATTTT.

The gene calls are TRBV30 and TRBJ1-1; D unclear. V was shortened by 4 bases and J by 4 bases, with 13 bases between the two germline ends. Looked up from germline, CDR1 is GTSNPN and CDR2 is SVGIG (reference sequence). The CDR3 is 13 amino acids. CDR3 sequence: CAWTVGKTTEAFF. The CDR3 nucleotides read TGTGCCTGGACGGTCGGGAAAACCACTGAAGCTTTCTTT.

The chain has TRBV5-1 and TRBJ1-2, with 10 bases identical to TRBD1. Germline V lookup: CDR1 SGHRS, CDR2 YFSETQ. J gave up 5 bases and V 4 bases, and 8 bases lay outside the gene matches. This CDR3 is built from 15 residues. The CDR3, as DNA: TGCGCCAGCAGCACCCGACAGGGGGCAGAGTATGGCTACACCTTC. Translation gives CASSTRQGAEYGYTF.

V is TRBV5-1 and J is TRBJ2-1, with 7 nucleotides matching TRBD2. J lost 5 bases, V lost 0 bases, and 8 bases had no gene match. The CDR3 is 16 residues long. CDR1 is SGHRS and CDR2 is YFSETQ in the germline V gene. In nucleotides, the CDR3 is TGCGCCAGCAGCTTGGGGGCGGGAGCAAACGACAATGAGCAGTTCTTC. It yields the protein CASSLGAGANDNEQFF.

The table lists this clone with a few counts. The rearrangement uses TRBV19 and TRBJ1-3; 8 bases fit TRBD1. V trimming: 5 bases; J trimming: 7 bases; junction bases outside the gene matches: 10. Germline lookup yields CDR1 LNHDA and CDR2 SQIVND (reference sequence). The CDR3 totals 15 residues. The CDR3 DNA sequence: TGTGCCAGTAGTCTCCCGGGACAGGCGGAGAACACCATATATTTT. Its protein product is CASSLPGQAENTIYF. The full variable domain, its missing parts supplied by reference TRBV19 and TRBJ1-3, is DGGITQSPKYLFRKEGQNVTLSCEQNLNHDAMYWYRQDPGQGLRLIYYSQIVNDFQKGDIAEGYSVSREKKESFPLTVTSAQKNPTAFYLCASSLPGQAENTIYFGEGSWLTVV.